These T cell receptor beta chains were read from a single sample in a study of human T cells and chemical hapten exposure. MiXCR, run by TCRdb on the RACE reads, gives a single entry per CDR3 protein. The sample consists of about 80,000 distinct CDR3 sequences, around 15% of them appearing once. The sequencing here drew on whole blood, taken in connection with sensitization to the hapten diphenylcyclopropenone (DPC). These TCRs come from a woman in her forties or fifties with alopecia areata. Some clones in this sample may be carry-over from other donors' samples. Both conserved end residues are part of each CDR3. The D gene is left open where the match is weak. Clone size is shown for a subset of rows, as once, few, many or a class of expanded clone.

d_gene,abundance,v_gene,j_gene,CDR3aa,CDR3nt
-,-,TRBV30,TRBJ2-2,CAWKGQLGGTGELFF,TGTGCCTGGAAGGGACAGCTGGGGGGCACCGGGGAGCTGTTTTTT
-,-,TRBV29-1,TRBJ2-3,CSVEGGDTQYF,TGCAGCGTTGAAGGGGGAGATACGCAGTATTTT
-,-,TRBV4-1,TRBJ1-4,CASSQDRIPGGFNEKLFF,TGCGCCAGCAGCCAAGATAGGATTCCGGGAGGCTTTAATGAAAAACTGTTTTTT
-,few,TRBV20-1,TRBJ2-7,CSVPKSAYEQYF,TGCAGTGTTCCTAAGTCAGCCTACGAGCAGTACTTC
-,few,TRBV20-1,TRBJ1-4,CSARFGQIEKLFF,TGCAGTGCTAGGTTCGGACAGATTGAAAAACTGTTTTTT
-,few,TRBV7-2,TRBJ1-4,CASSLDGTRGEKLFF,TGTGCCAGCAGCTTAGACGGCACCAGGGGTGAAAAACTGTTTTTT
-,many,TRBV11-2,TRBJ1-5,CASSQGGPQHF,TGTGCCAGCAGCCAAGGGGGGCCCCAGCATTTT
TRBD2,-,TRBV6-5,TRBJ2-3,CASSYLTTFSGRLQVDTQYF,TGTGCCAGCAGCTATCTGACCACCTTTAGCGGGAGGCTACAGGTTGATACGCAGTATTTT
TRBD1,-,TRBV6-5,TRBJ1-6,CASSLGQGLPPLHF,TGTGCCAGCAGCCTCGGACAGGGGTTGCCACCCCTCCACTTT
-,-,TRBV24-1,TRBJ2-1,CATSDGSHSSYNEQFF,TGTGCCACCAGTGACGGTAGCCACAGCTCCTACAATGAGCAGTTCTTC
-,few,TRBV28,TRBJ2-7,CASSIELESYEQYF,TGTGCCAGCAGTATCGAACTGGAGTCCTACGAGCAGTACTTC
-,-,TRBV20-1,TRBJ2-5,CSASRGQETQYF,TGCAGTGCTAGCAGGGGCCAAGAGACCCAGTACTTC
-,many,TRBV6-4,TRBJ1-2,CASSEGRDYGYTF,TGTGCCAGCAGTGAAGGAAGAGACTATGGCTACACCTTC
-,-,TRBV10-1,TRBJ1-5,CASSESGDQPQHF,TGCGCCAGCAGTGAGTCAGGGGATCAGCCCCAGCATTTT
-,-,TRBV2,TRBJ1-4,CATIRTTNEKLFF,TGTGCCACCATCCGGACGACTAATGAAAAACTGTTTTTT
-,few,TRBV28,TRBJ2-5,CASSKQVFRETQYF,TGTGCCAGCAGTAAACAGGTGTTCCGGGAGACCCAGTACTTC
-,-,TRBV5-1,TRBJ2-1,CASRWQNNEQFF,TGCGCCAGCAGATGGCAGAACAATGAGCAGTTCTTC
TRBD2,few,TRBV20-1,TRBJ2-2,CSAANPRSGSMPGELFF,TGCAGTGCCGCTAACCCAAGAAGCGGGAGTATGCCCGGGGAGCTGTTTTTT
-,-,TRBV5-1,TRBJ2-7,CASSFLGGTYEQYF,TGCGCCAGCAGCTTCCTAGGGGGGACCTACGAGCAGTACTTC
-,few,TRBV29-1,TRBJ2-3,CSVLLLGPTDTQYF,TGCAGCGTTTTACTTCTAGGGCCCACAGATACGCAGTATTTT
-,many,TRBV7-9,TRBJ1-1,CASSSDRTNTEAFF,TGTGCCAGCAGTTCCGACAGGACCAACACTGAAGCTTTCTTT
-,many,TRBV7-9,TRBJ1-2,CASSLYGALSYGYTF,TGTGCCAGCAGCTTATACGGGGCCCTCTCCTATGGCTACACCTTC
TRBD2,-,TRBV6-6,TRBJ2-3,CASTISGRAADTQYF,TGTGCCAGTACAATTAGCGGGAGGGCCGCAGATACGCAGTATTTT
TRBD1,-,TRBV11-2,TRBJ2-2,CASNLRGTASPGELFF,TGTGCCAGCAACTTAAGAGGGACAGCCTCACCCGGGGAGCTGTTTTTT
-,few,TRBV11-2,TRBJ2-3,CASSLRLPLLDTQYF,TGTGCCAGCAGCCTTCGGTTACCCCTGTTGGATACGCAGTATTTT
-,-,TRBV5-4,TRBJ2-7,CASSSASGALINEQYF,TGTGCCAGCAGTTCCGCTTCGGGGGCGCTTATAAACGAGCAGTACTTC
-,few,TRBV7-9,TRBJ1-3,CASSTIRVPGNTIYF,TGTGCCAGCAGCACAATCAGGGTCCCTGGAAACACCATATATTTT
-,many,TRBV7-8,TRBJ2-1,CASSLWDSVYNEQFF,TGTGCCAGCAGCTTATGGGACTCCGTGTACAATGAGCAGTTCTTC
-,many,TRBV27,TRBJ2-7,CASSSYGSDEQYF,TGTGCCAGCAGTAGTTACGGGAGCGACGAGCAGTACTTC
TRBD1,-,TRBV11-3,TRBJ2-1,CASRQGDGYNEQFF,TGTGCCAGCAGACAGGGGGACGGCTACAATGAGCAGTTCTTC
TRBD1,-,TRBV6-1,TRBJ2-5,CASKGQGFQETQYF,TGTGCCAGCAAAGGACAGGGCTTCCAAGAGACCCAGTACTTC
TRBD1,few,TRBV20-1,TRBJ2-4,CSAVTGGETKNIQYF,TGCAGTGCTGTGACAGGGGGCGAAACCAAAAACATTCAGTACTTC
-,few,TRBV7-8,TRBJ1-5,CASSSPGNQPQHF,TGTGCCAGCAGCTCCCCAGGGAATCAGCCCCAGCATTTT
-,-,TRBV11-2,TRBJ2-4,CASSLDGMKNIQYF,TGTGCCAGCAGCTTAGACGGGATGAAAAACATTCAGTACTTC
-,-,TRBV9,TRBJ2-3,CASSVRTDTQYF,TGTGCCAGCAGCGTAAGAACAGATACGCAGTATTTT
-,-,TRBV7-2,TRBJ2-1,CASSLAAYNEQFF,TGTGCTAGCAGCTTAGCGGCCTACAATGAGCAGTTCTTC
TRBD2,few,TRBV6-2/TRBV6-3,TRBJ2-5,CASSRPTSAELTQYF,TGTGCCAGCAGTCGACCGACTAGCGCCGAATTGACCCAGTACTTC
-,-,TRBV19,TRBJ2-3,CATRGLGADTQYF,TGTGCCACCCGAGGGTTGGGAGCAGATACGCAGTATTTT
-,medium-sized,TRBV2,TRBJ1-5,CASRGDSSNQPQHF,TGTGCCAGCCGGGGGGATAGCAGCAATCAGCCCCAGCATTTT
-,-,TRBV6-2/TRBV6-3,TRBJ2-7,CASKDRDGRTYEQYF,TGTGCCAGCAAGGACCGGGACGGACGTACCTACGAGCAGTACTTC
TRBD1,-,TRBV6-2/TRBV6-3,TRBJ1-5,CASRQGVSNQPQHF,TGTGCCAGCAGACAGGGGGTTAGCAATCAGCCCCAGCATTTT
-,few,TRBV28,TRBJ1-1,CASNSRIWNTEAFF,TGTGCCAGCAACTCCCGAATTTGGAACACTGAAGCTTTCTTT
-,-,TRBV6-5,TRBJ2-5,CASSYANDPTGAQYF,TGTGCCAGCAGTTACGCAAACGACCCCACGGGGGCCCAGTACTTC
-,few,TRBV28,TRBJ2-2,CASRRGRGTGTGELFF,TGTGCCAGCAGGAGAGGGCGCGGGACGGGCACCGGGGAGCTGTTTTTT